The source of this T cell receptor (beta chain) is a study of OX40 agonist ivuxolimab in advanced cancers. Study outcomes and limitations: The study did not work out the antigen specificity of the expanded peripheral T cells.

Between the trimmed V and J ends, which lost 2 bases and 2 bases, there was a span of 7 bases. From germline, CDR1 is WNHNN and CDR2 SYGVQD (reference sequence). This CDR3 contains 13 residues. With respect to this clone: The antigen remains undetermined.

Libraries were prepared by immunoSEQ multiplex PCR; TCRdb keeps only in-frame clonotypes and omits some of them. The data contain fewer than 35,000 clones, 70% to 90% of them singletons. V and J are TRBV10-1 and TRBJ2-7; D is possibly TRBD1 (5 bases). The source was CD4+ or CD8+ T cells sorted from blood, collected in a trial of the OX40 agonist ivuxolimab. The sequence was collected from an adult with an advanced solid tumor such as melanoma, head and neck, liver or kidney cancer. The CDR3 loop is CASSERTTYEQYF. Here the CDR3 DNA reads TGCGCCAGCAGTGAGCGGACAACCTACGAGCAGTACTTC.